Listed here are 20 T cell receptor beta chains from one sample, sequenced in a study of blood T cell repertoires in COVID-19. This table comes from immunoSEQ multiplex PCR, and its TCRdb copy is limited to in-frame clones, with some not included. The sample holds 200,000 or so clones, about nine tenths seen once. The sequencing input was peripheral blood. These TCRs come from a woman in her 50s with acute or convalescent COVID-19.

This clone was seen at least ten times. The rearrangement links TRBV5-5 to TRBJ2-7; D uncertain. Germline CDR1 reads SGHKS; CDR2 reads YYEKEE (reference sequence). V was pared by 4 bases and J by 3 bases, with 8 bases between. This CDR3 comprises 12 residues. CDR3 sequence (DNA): TGTGCCAGCAGCCTGGACGGCTACGAGCAGTACTTC. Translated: CASSLDGYEQYF.

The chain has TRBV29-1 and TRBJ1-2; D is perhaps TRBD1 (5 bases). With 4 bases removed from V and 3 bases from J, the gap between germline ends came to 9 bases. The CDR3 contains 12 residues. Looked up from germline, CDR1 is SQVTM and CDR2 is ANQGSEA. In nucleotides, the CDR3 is TGCAGCGTTGTCCAGGGCTACTATGGCTACACCTTC. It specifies CSVVQGYYGYTF.

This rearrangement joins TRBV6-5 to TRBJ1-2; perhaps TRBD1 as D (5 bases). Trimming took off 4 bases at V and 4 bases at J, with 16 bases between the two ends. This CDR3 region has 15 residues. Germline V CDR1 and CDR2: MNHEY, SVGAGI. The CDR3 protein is CASSLEKIGVYGYTF. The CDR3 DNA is TGTGCCAGCAGTTTAGAGAAGATAGGGGTCTATGGCTACACCTTC.

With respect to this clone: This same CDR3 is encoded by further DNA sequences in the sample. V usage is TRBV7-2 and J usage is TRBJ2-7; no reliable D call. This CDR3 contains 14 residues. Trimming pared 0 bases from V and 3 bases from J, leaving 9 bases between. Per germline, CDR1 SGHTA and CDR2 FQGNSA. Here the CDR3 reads CASSLAGVGYEQYF. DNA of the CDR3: TGTGCCAGCAGCTTAGCAGGAGTCGGCTACGAGCAGTACTTC.

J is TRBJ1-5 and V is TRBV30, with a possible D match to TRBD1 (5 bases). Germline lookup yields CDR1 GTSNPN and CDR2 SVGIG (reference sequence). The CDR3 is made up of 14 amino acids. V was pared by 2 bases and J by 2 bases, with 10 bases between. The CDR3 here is CAWSPPGGNQPQHF. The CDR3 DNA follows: TGTGCCTGGAGTCCACCGGGGGGCAATCAGCCCCAGCATTTT.

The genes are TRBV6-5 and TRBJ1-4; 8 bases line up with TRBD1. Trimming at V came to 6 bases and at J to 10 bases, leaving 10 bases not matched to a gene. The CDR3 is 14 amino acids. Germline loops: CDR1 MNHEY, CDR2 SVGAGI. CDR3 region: CASRLGTGGGKLFF. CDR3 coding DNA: TGTGCCAGCAGGCTTGGGACAGGCGGGGGAAAACTGTTTTTT.

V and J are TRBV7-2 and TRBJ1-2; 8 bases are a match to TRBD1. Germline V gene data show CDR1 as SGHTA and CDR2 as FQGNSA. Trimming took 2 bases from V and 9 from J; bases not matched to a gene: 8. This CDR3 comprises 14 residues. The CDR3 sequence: CASSLLPGQGSYTF. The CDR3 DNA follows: TGTGCCAGCAGCTTACTCCCCGGACAGGGCAGCTACACCTTC.

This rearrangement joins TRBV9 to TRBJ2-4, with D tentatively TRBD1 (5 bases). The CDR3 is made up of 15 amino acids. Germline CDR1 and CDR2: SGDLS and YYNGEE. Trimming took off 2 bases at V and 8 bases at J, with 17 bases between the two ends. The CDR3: CASSVSREGLDIQYF. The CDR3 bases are TGTGCCAGCAGCGTTAGCAGGGAAGGGTTAGACATTCAGTACTTC. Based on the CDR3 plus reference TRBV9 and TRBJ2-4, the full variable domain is DSGVTQTPKHLITATGQRVTLRCSPRSGDLSVYWYQQSLDQGLQFLIQYYNGEERAKGNILERFSAQQFPDLHSELNLSSLELGDSALYFCASSVSREGLDIQYFGAGTRLSVL.

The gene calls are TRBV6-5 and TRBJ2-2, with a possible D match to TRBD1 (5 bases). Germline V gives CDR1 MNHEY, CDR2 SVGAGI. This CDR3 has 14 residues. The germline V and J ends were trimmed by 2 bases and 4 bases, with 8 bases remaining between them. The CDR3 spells CASSYQGSTGELFF. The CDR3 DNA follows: TGTGCCAGCAGTTACCAGGGATCCACCGGGGAGCTGTTTTTT.

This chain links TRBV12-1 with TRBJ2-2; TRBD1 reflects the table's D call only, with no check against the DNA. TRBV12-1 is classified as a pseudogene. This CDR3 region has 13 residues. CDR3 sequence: CASSPTGVGELFF. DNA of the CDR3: TGTGCCAGCAGCCCTACAGGGGTCGGGGAGCTGTTTTTT.

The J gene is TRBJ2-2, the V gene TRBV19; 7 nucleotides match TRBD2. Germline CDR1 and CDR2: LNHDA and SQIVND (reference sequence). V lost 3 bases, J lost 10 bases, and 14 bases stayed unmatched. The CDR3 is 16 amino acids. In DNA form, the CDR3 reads TGTGCCAGTAGTATTATCTCGACTAGCAGCCGCGCGGAGCTGTTTTTT. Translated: CASSIISTSSRAELFF.

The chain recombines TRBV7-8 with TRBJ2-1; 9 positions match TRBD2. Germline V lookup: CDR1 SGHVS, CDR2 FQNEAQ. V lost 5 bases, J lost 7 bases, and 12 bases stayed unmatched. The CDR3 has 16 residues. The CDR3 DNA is TGTGCCAGCAGCCCAGCCGGGACTAGCCGGCGGAATGAGCAGTTCTTC. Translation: CASSPAGTSRRNEQFF.

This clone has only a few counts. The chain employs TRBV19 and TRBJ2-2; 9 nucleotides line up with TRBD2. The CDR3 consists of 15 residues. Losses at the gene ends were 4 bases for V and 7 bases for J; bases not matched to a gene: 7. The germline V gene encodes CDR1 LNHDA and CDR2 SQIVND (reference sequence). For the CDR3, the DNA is TGTGCCAGTAGTACGAAAATAGCGGGAGACGGGGAGCTGTTTTTT. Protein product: CASSTKIAGDGELFF.

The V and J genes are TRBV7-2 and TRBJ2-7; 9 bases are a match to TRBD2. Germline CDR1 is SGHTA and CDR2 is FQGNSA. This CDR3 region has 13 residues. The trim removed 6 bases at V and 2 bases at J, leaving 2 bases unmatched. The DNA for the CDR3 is TGTGCCAGCAGGCGGGGGGGGACCTACGAGCAGTACTTC. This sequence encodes CASRRGGTYEQYF. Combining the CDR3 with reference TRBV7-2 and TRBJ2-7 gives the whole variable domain GAGVSQSPSNKVTEKGKDVELRCDPISGHTALYWYRQSLGQGLEFLIYFQGNSAPDKSGLPSDRFSAERTGGSVSTLTIQRTQQEDSAVYLCASRRGGTYEQYFGPGTRLTVT.

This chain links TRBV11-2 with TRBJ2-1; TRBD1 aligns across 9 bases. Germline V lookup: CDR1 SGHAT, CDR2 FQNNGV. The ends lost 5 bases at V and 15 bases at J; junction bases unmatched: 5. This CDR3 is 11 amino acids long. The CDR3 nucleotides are TGTGCCAGCAGCCGGGACAGGGTTCTGTTCTTC. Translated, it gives CASSRDRVLFF.

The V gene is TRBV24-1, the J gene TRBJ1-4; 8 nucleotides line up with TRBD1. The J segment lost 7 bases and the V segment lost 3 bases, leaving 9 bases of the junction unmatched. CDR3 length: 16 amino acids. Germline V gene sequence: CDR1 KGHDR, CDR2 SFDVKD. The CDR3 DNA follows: TGTGCCACCAGTGATCCACGGACAGGGTTTCCTGAAAAACTGTTTTTT. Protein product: CATSDPRTGFPEKLFF.

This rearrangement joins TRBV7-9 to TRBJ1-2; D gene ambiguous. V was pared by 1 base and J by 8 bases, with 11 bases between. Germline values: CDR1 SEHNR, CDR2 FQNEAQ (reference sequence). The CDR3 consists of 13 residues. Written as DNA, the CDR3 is TGTGCCAGCAGCTTAGGGGAGGAGAGGGGCTACACCTTC. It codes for CASSLGEERGYTF.

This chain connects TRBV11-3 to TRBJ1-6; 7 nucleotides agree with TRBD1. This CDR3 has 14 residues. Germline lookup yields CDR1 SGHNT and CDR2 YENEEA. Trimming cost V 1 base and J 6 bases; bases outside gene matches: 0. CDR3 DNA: TGTGCCAGCAGCTTAGGACAGGGTAATTCACCCCTCCACTTT. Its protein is CASSLGQGNSPLHF.

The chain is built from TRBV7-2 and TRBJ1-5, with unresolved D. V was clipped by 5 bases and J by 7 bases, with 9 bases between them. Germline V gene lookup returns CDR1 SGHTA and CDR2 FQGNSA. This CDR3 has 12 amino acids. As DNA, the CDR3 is TGTGCCAGCAGCCTGGGGAGGCAGCCCCAGCATTTT. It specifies CASSLGRQPQHF.

The DNA of the CDR3 is TGTGCCAGCAGCGTGGGGACTAGCGGGATGGGGTACGAGCAGTACTTC. Its translation is CASSVGTSGMGYEQYF. The V call is TRBV7-2, the J call TRBJ2-7; TRBD2 matches at 13 bases. CDR1 is SGHTA and CDR2 is FQGNSA in the germline V gene. The length of the CDR3 is 16 residues. V lost 5 bases to trimming and J lost 4 bases; unmatched junction nucleotides: 8.